This T cell receptor (beta chain) was identified during a study of blood T cell repertoires in COVID-19. Study overall: T cells, B-cell-depleted T cells, or PBMCs provided the cDNA or gDNA that served as material.

Clones were read by immunoSEQ multiplex PCR, and TCRdb kept only the in-frame ones, dropping some. Among 150,000 to 200,000 clones listed, around 87% were seen once. The sequenced sample consisted of peripheral blood. This TCR came from a man between 40 and 49 years old with active or convalescent COVID-19.

The CDR3 DNA sequence: TGTGCCAGCAGTTACCCAGGACAGTATAGCAATCAGCCCCAGCATTTT. As protein: CASSYPGQYSNQPQHF. The V call is TRBV6-5, the J call TRBJ1-5; D possibly corresponds to TRBD1 (6 bases). CDR1 is MNHEY, CDR2 SVGAGI, per germline. The V end lost 2 bases, the J end lost 0 bases, and 11 bases lay between the germline ends. The CDR3 is made up of 16 amino acids.